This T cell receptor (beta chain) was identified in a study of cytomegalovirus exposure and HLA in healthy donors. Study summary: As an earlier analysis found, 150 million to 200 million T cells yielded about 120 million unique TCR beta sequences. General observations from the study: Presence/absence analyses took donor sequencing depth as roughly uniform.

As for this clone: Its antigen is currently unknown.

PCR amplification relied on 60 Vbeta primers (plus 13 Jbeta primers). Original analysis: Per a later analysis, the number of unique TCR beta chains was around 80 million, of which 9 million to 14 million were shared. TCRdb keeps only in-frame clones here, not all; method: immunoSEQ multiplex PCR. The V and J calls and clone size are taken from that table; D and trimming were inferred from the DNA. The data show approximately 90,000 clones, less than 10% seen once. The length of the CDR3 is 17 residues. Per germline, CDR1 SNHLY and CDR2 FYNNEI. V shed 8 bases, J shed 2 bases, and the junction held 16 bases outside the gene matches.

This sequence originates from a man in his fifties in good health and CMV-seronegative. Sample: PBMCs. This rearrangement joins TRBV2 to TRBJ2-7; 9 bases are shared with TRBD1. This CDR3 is CASLLGDREHRTYEQYF. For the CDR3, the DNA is TGTGCCAGCCTCCTGGGGGACAGGGAACATAGAACCTACGAGCAGTACTTC.